Sequencing of this T cell receptor (beta chain) was carried out in a study of T cell responses to AZD1222 COVID-19 vaccine. Overall study results and limits: Clonal diversity was possibly underestimated, and white British individuals and females predominated among donors.

TCRdb's copy holds only in-frame clones and misses some; the assay was immunoSEQ multiplex PCR. The table includes about 180,000 clones, approximately 94% detected once. With V trimmed by 5 bases and J by 0 bases, 6 bases remained unmatched. The germline V gene has CDR1 MDHEN and CDR2 SYDVKM. This CDR3 has 16 amino acids. This clone was detected once. Its antigen is unidentified. The sample here was peripheral blood, taken 28 days after the second AZD1222 dose. The receptor was derived from an adult who received the AZD1222 COVID-19 vaccine. V is TRBV28 and J is TRBJ2-1; 8 bases align to TRBD2. The CDR3 loop is CASSPSAGDSYNEQFF. The DNA for the CDR3 is TGTGCCAGCAGTCCTTCAGCGGGAGACTCCTACAATGAGCAGTTCTTC.